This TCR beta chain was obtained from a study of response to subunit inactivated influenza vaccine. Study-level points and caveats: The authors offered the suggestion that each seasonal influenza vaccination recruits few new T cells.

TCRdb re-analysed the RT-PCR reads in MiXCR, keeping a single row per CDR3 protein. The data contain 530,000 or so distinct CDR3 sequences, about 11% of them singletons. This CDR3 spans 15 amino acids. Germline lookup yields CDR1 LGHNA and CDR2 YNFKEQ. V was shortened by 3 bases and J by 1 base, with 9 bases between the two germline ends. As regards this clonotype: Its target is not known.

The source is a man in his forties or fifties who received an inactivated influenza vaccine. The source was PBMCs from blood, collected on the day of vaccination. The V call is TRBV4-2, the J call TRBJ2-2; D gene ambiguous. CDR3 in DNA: TGTGCCAGCAGCCAGACCAAACTGAACACCGGGGAGCTGTTTTTT. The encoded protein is CASSQTKLNTGELFF.